Reported below is one T cell receptor beta chain. J lost 7 bases, V lost 5 bases, and 6 bases had no gene match. Germline CDR1 reads SEHNR; CDR2 reads FQNEAQ (reference sequence). The length of the CDR3 is 13 residues. This sample was included in a study of OX40 agonist ivuxolimab in advanced cancers. Measured with immunoSEQ multiplex PCR; TCRdb has only the in-frame clones, and not every one. This table holds nearly 80,000 clones, less than 95% found once. The source of this sequence is an adult with an advanced solid tumor such as melanoma, head and neck, liver or kidney cancer. Source: CD4+ or CD8+ T cells sorted from blood, taken in a trial of the OX40 agonist ivuxolimab. The J gene is TRBJ1-1, the V gene TRBV7-9, with 8 bases matching TRBD1. CDR3 loop: CASSPRQGFEAFF. The DNA for the CDR3 is TGTGCCAGCAGCCCAAGACAGGGGTTTGAAGCTTTCTTT.